The entry below gives a single TCR beta chain sequence along with its context. Its target antigen remains unknown. Base quality data are lacking; no much larger clone is found one base away. The immunoSEQ Assay, a bias-controlled multiplex PCR, was used to amplify TCRbeta CDR3 regions from genomic DNA. In the source study's methods: The number of nucleated cells in each sample was estimated from the amplification of reference gene primers within the assay. To quantify the absolute abundance of each unique TCRbeta CDR3 rearrangement, sequence reads were collapsed and filtered. For each sample, productive Simpson clonality was calculated as the square root of Simpson's diversity index across productive rearrangements. As stored in TCRdb, this immuneACCESS dataset retains in-frame rearrangements with V and J assigned. A fraction of the clones does not appear; measured against another copy, unresolved V genes explain less than half of the discrepancy, and the remainder lacks a known reason. V and J calls and clone size follow that table, whereas D and trimming were derived from the DNA. Across this sample there are some 46,000 clones, with around 83% seen only once. The ten largest clones represent roughly 6.2% of the sample.

This specimen comes from a study of blood T cell repertoires in COVID-19 (dated by TCRdb to about 2020). In the study overall: Collaborator samples came from the United States, Italy and Spain and covered acute and convalescent phases of COVID-19. The sample metadata nearly always contained a de-identified subject ID, COVID-19 status, age in years and sex. Subjects who had been exposed to COVID-19, were actively infected with it, or had recovered from it provided the deeply sampled blood TCRbeta repertoires that made up the dataset. The repertoires were released in a freely available public database intended as a resource for research on the immune response to SARS-CoV-2. The samples were drawn from two sources: the first 160 participants of the ongoing ImmuneRACE study, and over 1,000 subjects contributed by 6 global collaborators. Where available, HLA class I and class II types were obtained from metadata supplied by the sample provider rather than from assay-based typing. The prospective study material was composed of cDNA or gDNA derived from T cells, B-cell-depleted T cells, or PBMCs.

The germline V gene sets CDR1 to MGHDK and CDR2 to SYGVNS. The CDR3, cysteine through phenylalanine, is 11 amino acids long. CDR3 DNA only is kept here, 33 bases in frame from base 1. V is cut by 6 bases and J by 5 bases, and the space between the germline ends is 7 bases. Collaborating institutions collected whole blood in K2EDTA tubes following their own protocols. For TCRbeta analysis, collaborator samples were shipped as frozen whole blood, as isolated PBMCs, or as DNA extracted from either sample type. What the research found in general, with its limitations: The amount of clinical and demographic metadata varied by source and participant and was provided uncurated.

The chain uses TRBV25-1 and TRBJ2-5, with the D gene call left open. The specimen sequenced was peripheral blood. The TCR sequence derives from a woman aged 80 or over with acute or convalescent COVID-19. This receptor has the CDR3 CASRLQETQYF. The nucleotides read TGTGCCAGCAGATTACAGGAGACCCAGTACTTC.